This is a list of T cell receptor beta chains from one sample in a study of cytomegalovirus exposure and HLA in healthy donors. Assay: immunoSEQ multiplex PCR; the TCRdb copy retains only in-frame clones and omits some. Of 100,000 to 120,000 clones listed, 76% are singletons. The sample taken for sequencing was PBMCs. All receptors come from a man aged 35-49 years in good health and CMV-seropositive. CDR3s leave out the opening cysteine and the closing phenylalanine or tryptophan.

V: TRBV19
J: TRBJ2-4
CDR3: ASSEPTGTDSQY

V: TRBV5-1
J: TRBJ2-4
CDR3: ASSSQGDKNSQY

V: TRBV11-1
J: TRBJ1-1
CDR3: ASSLNGRGLNTEAF

V: TRBV19
J: TRBJ1-4
CDR3: ASTEGGVSNEKLF

V: TRBV18
J: TRBJ1-4
CDR3: ASSAEQGRLF

V: TRBV5-8
J: TRBJ1-5
CDR3: ASSPAPGLGGFDQPQH

V: TRBV5-4
J: TRBJ1-2
CDR3: ASSDRSTGTYGYT

V: TRBV30
J: TRBJ1-2
CDR3: ACLRRANYGYT

V: TRBV5-6
J: NA
CDR3: ASSQGTGRYEQY

V: TRBV28
J: TRBJ2-7
CDR3: ASTRGYEQY

V: TRBV6-5
J: TRBJ2-5
CDR3: ASRPDRDETQY